The 20 T cell receptor beta chains below were found in one sample sequenced in a study of identical twins. TCRdb ran MiXCR on the 5' RACE reads and lists one entry per CDR3 protein. The sample records about 200,000 distinct CDR3 sequences, around 6.9% being singletons. This same sample was also part of a study on yellow fever vaccine responses in identical twins.

The sequenced sample was memory (CD45RO+) T cells sorted from blood. The receptors were gathered from a woman aged 18-30 years in good health.

This CDR3 reads CASIPKVDSYNEQFF. Written as DNA, the CDR3 is TGTGCCAGCATCCCCAAAGTAGACTCCTACAATGAGCAGTTCTTC. The V and J genes are TRBV7-8 and TRBJ2-1; no clear D. Germline V gene lookup returns CDR1 SGHVS and CDR2 FQNEAQ. The CDR3 has 15 residues. V gave up 7 bases and J gave up 0 bases, with 13 bases separating them.

This clonotype was observed many times. The rearrangement links TRBV29-1 to TRBJ2-7, with D perhaps matching TRBD1 or TRBD2 (6 bases each). V was shortened by 5 bases and J by 5 bases, with 13 bases between the two germline ends. The CDR3 spans 12 residues. The germline CDR1 and CDR2 sequences are SQVTM and ANQGSEA. CDR3 sequence: CSVSPGGHEQYF. DNA for the CDR3: TGCAGCGTTTCCCCTGGGGGGCACGAGCAGTACTTC.

The chain joins TRBV5-4 to TRBJ2-4; the D is unclear. Trimming took 3 bases from V and 6 from J, leaving 19 bases between them. The length of the CDR3 is 16 residues. Per the germline V gene, CDR1 is SGHNT and CDR2 is YYREEE (reference sequence). CDR3 in amino acids: CASSSRSSLASNIQYF. CDR3 in DNA: TGTGCCAGCAGCTCGAGGTCCTCCTTGGCCTCAAACATTCAGTACTTC.

By proportion, this clonotype is medium-sized. The junction shows a germline mismatch at one end, possibly a read error. CDR3: CASSLGGNTGELFF. CDR3 nucleotide sequence: TGCGCCAGCAGCTTGGGCGGGAACACCGGGGAGCTGTTTTTT. The J gene is TRBJ2-2, the V gene TRBV12-3 or TRBV12-4; D not resolved. This CDR3 has 14 amino acids.

This clonotype was observed a few times. The V and J genes are TRBV11-2 and TRBJ2-3; 7 bases align to TRBD2. The CDR3 runs to 16 residues. J lost 6 bases, V lost 5 bases, and 14 bases had no gene match. Germline-derived CDR1 and CDR2 are SGHAT and FQNNGV. This chain's CDR3 is CASSHLADHHLDTQYF. CDR3 bases: TGTGCCAGCAGCCATCTAGCGGACCACCACCTGGATACGCAGTATTTT.

Ten or more counts support this clonotype. The rearrangement joins TRBV20-1 to TRBJ2-1; 12 nucleotides match TRBD1. CDR3 length equals 15 residues. J lost 7 bases, V lost 6 bases, and 10 bases had no gene match. Germline loops: CDR1 DFQATT, CDR2 SNEGSKA (reference sequence). The chain's CDR3 is CSAGGGTGGKNEQFF. CDR3 coding DNA: TGCAGTGCCGGGGGCGGGACAGGGGGCAAAAATGAGCAGTTCTTC.

This clonotype has at least ten counts. The chain uses TRBV5-1 and TRBJ2-5; D call uncertain. There are 13 residues in the CDR3. Germline V gene lookup returns CDR1 SGHRS and CDR2 YFSETQ. Trimming removed 0 bases from V and 5 bases from J, with 8 bases in between. This chain's CDR3 is CASSLALGETQYF. As DNA, the CDR3 is TGCGCCAGCAGCTTGGCCCTCGGGGAGACCCAGTACTTC. Variable domain in full (rest from reference TRBV5-1 and TRBJ2-5): KAGVTQTPRYLIKTRGQQVTLSCSPISGHRSVSWYQQTPGQGLQFLFEYFSETQRNKGNFPGRFSGRQFSNSRSEMNVSTLELGDSALYLCASSLALGETQYFGPGTRLLVL.

In its sample, this clonotype was seen many times. The J gene is TRBJ2-5, the V gene TRBV12-3 or TRBV12-4; perhaps TRBD1 as D (5 bases). The CDR3 consists of 14 residues. Trimming left V 3 bases short and J 3 bases short, with 11 bases between. The CDR3 DNA reads as TGTGCCAGCAGTTTTGGGGCAGCAGAAGAGACCCAGTACTTC. Encoded protein: CASSFGAAEETQYF.

The rearrangement joins TRBV5-1 to TRBJ2-7; D uncertain. The ends were cut back, 6 bases at V and 4 bases at J, with 14 bases in the middle. The V gene's germline CDR1 is SGHRS and CDR2 YFSETQ. CDR3 length equals 13 residues. The CDR3 here is CASTGYRRYEQYF. CDR3 DNA: TGCGCCAGCACAGGTTACCGACGGTACGAGCAGTACTTC.

This clonotype has ten or more counts. The chain combines TRBV7-9 with TRBJ1-2; D is ambiguous. The V and J ends lost 11 bases and 6 bases respectively, with 22 bases between them. The germline gives CDR1 SEHNR, CDR2 FQNEAQ (reference sequence). This CDR3 is built from 14 residues. The CDR3 bases are TGTGCCGTCAGTCGTGAGGAGGGTTACAATGGCTACACCTTC. As protein: CAVSREEGYNGYTF.

There are many counts of this clonotype. The chain is built from TRBV7-2 and TRBJ1-6, with D perhaps TRBD1 (5 bases). V shed 2 bases and J shed 9 bases, with 14 bases lying between them. Germline V gene data show CDR1 as SGHTA and CDR2 as FQGNSA. There are 15 residues in the CDR3. The CDR3 protein is CASSLQGEGISPLHF. CDR3 coding DNA: TGTGCCAGCAGCTTACAGGGTGAAGGAATTTCACCCCTCCACTTT.

This clonotype appeared many times. The J gene is TRBJ1-1, the V gene TRBV12-3 or TRBV12-4; D ambiguous. The germline V and J ends were trimmed by 1 base and 1 base, with 7 bases remaining between them. This CDR3 comprises 14 residues. CDR3 in amino acids: CASSLGARNTEAFF. Written as DNA, the CDR3 is TGTGCCAGCAGTTTAGGGGCGCGGAACACTGAAGCTTTCTTT.

This clonotype was counted at least ten times. The chain uses TRBV5-1 and TRBJ1-1, with no clear D. The V end was cut by 0 bases, the J end by 2 bases, with 11 bases between. CDR3 length: 15 residues. Germline V CDR1 and CDR2: SGHRS, YFSETQ. The CDR3 DNA sequence: TGCGCCAGCAGCTTGGTAGTGCGAGAAAACACTGAAGCTTTCTTT. It encodes CASSLVVRENTEAFF.

The CDR3 nucleotides read TGCGCCAGCAGCTTGAGACCTCTCAGCTCTGGGGCCAACGTCCTGACTTTC. Protein product: CASSLRPLSSGANVLTF. The V gene is TRBV5-1, the J gene TRBJ2-6; D is uncertain. This CDR3 spans 17 amino acids. The V gene lost 1 base and the J gene lost 0 bases, with 11 bases spanning the gap. CDR1 and CDR2 (germline): SGHRS, YFSETQ.

The chain has TRBV7-2 and TRBJ2-5; 8 bases agree with TRBD2. The CDR3 length is 15 residues. The V and J ends lost 7 bases and 2 bases, in that order; junction bases with no gene match: 9. The germline V gene encodes CDR1 SGHTA and CDR2 FQGNSA. CDR3 DNA: TGTGCCAGCACCCTGACTAGCGAGGCTCAAGAGACCCAGTACTTC. Residues: CASTLTSEAQETQYF. The whole variable domain, remainder taken from reference TRBV7-2 and TRBJ2-5, is GAGVSQSPSNKVTEKGKDVELRCDPISGHTALYWYRQSLGQGLEFLIYFQGNSAPDKSGLPSDRFSAERTGGSVSTLTIQRTQQEDSAVYLCASTLTSEAQETQYFGPGTRLLVL.

In this sample, this clonotype turned up many times. The rearrangement joins TRBV5-6 to TRBJ2-5, with 7 bases identical to TRBD2. V lost 2 bases, J lost 0 bases, and 7 bases stayed unmatched. CDR3 size: 16 residues. CDR1 is SGHDT, CDR2 YYEEEE, per germline. The DNA of the CDR3 is TGTGCCAGCAGCTTTACTGTCCGGGGGGACCAAGAGACCCAGTACTTC. It encodes CASSFTVRGDQETQYF. Filled out from reference TRBV5-6 and TRBJ2-5, the complete variable domain reads DAGVTQSPTHLIKTRGQQVTLRCSPKSGHDTVSWYQQALGQGPQFIFQYYEEEERQRGNFPDRFSGHQFPNYSSELNVNALLLGDSALYLCASSFTVRGDQETQYFGPGTRLLVL.

A few counts support this clonotype. This chain links TRBV12-3 or TRBV12-4 with TRBJ1-2; TRBD1 is a possible D gene (6 bases). This CDR3 has 16 residues. Deletions cut 2 bases from V and 0 bases from J, with 13 bases between. CDR3 in amino acids: CASSLRQGTTNYGYTF. The CDR3 DNA sequence: TGTGCCAGCAGTTTAAGGCAGGGGACTACTAACTATGGCTACACCTTC.

This clonotype was recorded at least ten times. The gene calls are TRBV7-2 and TRBJ2-7; D gene ambiguous. Germline lookup yields CDR1 SGHTA and CDR2 FQGNSA. This CDR3 is built from 14 residues. The V and J ends lost 1 base and 0 bases respectively, with 7 bases between them. CDR3 residues: CASSLEVSSYEQYF. CDR3 in DNA: TGTGCCAGCAGCTTAGAGGTCAGCTCCTACGAGCAGTACTTC.

This clonotype turned up a few times. V is TRBV6-1 and J is TRBJ2-2; 7 bases are shared with TRBD1. Losses at the gene ends were 4 bases for V and 7 bases for J; bases not matched to a gene: 6. Germline V gene data show CDR1 as MNHNS and CDR2 as SASEGT. This CDR3 is 14 amino acids long. The CDR3 loop is CASSATRGIGELFF. CDR3 nucleotide sequence: TGTGCCAGCAGTGCAACCAGGGGGATCGGGGAGCTGTTTTTT.

The chain is built from TRBV29-1 and TRBJ2-3; maybe TRBD1 (6 bases). Trimming took 4 bases from V and 1 from J, leaving 15 bases between them. Germline V CDR1 and CDR2: SQVTM, ANQGSEA. There are 15 residues in the CDR3. The CDR3 DNA reads TGCAGCGTTGTCTCCAGGGGCGTCCGCACAGATACGCAGTATTTT. Its protein is CSVVSRGVRTDTQYF.